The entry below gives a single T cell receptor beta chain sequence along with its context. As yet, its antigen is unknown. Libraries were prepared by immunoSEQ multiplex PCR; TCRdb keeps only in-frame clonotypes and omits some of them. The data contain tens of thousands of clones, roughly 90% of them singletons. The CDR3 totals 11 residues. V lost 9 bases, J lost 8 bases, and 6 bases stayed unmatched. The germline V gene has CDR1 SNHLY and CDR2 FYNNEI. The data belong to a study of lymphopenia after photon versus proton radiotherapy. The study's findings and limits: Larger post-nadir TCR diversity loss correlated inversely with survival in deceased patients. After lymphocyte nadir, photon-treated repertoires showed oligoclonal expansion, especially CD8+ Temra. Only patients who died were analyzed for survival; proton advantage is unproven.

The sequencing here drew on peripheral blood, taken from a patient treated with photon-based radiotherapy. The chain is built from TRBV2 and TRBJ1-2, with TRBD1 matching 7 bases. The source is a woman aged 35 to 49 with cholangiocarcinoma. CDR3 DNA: TGTGCCAGACGACAGGGAGGAGGCTACACCTTC. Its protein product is CARRQGGGYTF. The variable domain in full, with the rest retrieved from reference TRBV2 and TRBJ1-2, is EPEVTQTPSHQVTQMGQEVILRCVPISNHLYFYWYRQILGQKVEFLVSFYNNEISEKSEIFDDQFSVERPDGSNFTLKIRSTKLEDSAMYFCARRQGGGYTFGSGTRLTVV.